Shown below are 24 T cell receptor beta chains from a single sample sequenced in a study of cytomegalovirus exposure and HLA in healthy donors. The PCR made use of 60 Vbeta and 13 Jbeta primers. Produced via immunoSEQ multiplex PCR; TCRdb's table is partial and in-frame only. This table holds 150,000 or so clones, approximately 80% found once. Input material: PBMCs. These receptors all come from a young man in good health and CMV-seropositive.

The CDR3 region is CASSPTGGAGYGYTF. As DNA, the CDR3 is TGTGCCAGCAGCCCCACAGGGGGCGCGGGCTATGGCTACACCTTC. J is TRBJ1-2 and V is TRBV7-3; 9 bases are shared with TRBD1. V trimming: 5 bases; J trimming: 4 bases; junction bases outside the gene matches: 8. CDR3 length: 15 residues. In germline, CDR1 is SGHTA, CDR2 FQGTGA. Filled out from reference TRBV7-3 and TRBJ1-2, the complete variable domain reads GAGVSQTPSNKVTEKGKYVELRCDPISGHTALYWYRQSLGQGPEFLIYFQGTGAADDSGLPNDRFFAVRPEGSVSTLKIQRTERGDSAVYLCASSPTGGAGYGYTFGSGTRLTVV.

A note on this clone: Other DNA sequences in this specimen translate into the identical CDR3. The chain couples TRBV10-3 to TRBJ2-5; 8 nucleotides align to TRBD1. The CDR3 length is 15 residues. Trimming took 4 bases from V and 0 from J; bases not matched to a gene: 4. The V gene's germline CDR1 is ENHRY and CDR2 SYGVKD. CDR3 coding DNA: TGTGCCATCAGTGGCGGACAGGGCTACCAAGAGACCCAGTACTTC. Protein sequence: CAISGGQGYQETQYF.

On this clone itself: Other DNA sequences in this specimen translate into the identical CDR3. The chain carries TRBV25-1 and TRBJ2-7; 7 bases map to TRBD1. J lost 4 bases, V lost 5 bases, and 8 bases had no gene match. The CDR3 length is 14 residues. The germline gives CDR1 MGHDK, CDR2 SYGVNS. CDR3 in amino acids: CASSSRTGNYEQYF. The CDR3 DNA sequence: TGTGCCAGCAGTTCCCGGACAGGAAATTACGAGCAGTACTTC.

The gene calls are TRBV13 and TRBJ2-7; D may be TRBD2 (6 bases). There are 15 residues in the CDR3. CDR1 PRHDT and CDR2 FYEKMQ come from the germline V gene (reference sequence). V lost 4 bases and J 0 bases, leaving 13 bases between the germline ends. The CDR3 protein is CASSSPGATSYEQYF. DNA for the CDR3: TGTGCCAGCAGCTCGCCGGGAGCGACCTCCTACGAGCAGTACTTC.

The sample holds one count of this clone. This same CDR3 is encoded by further DNA sequences in the sample. The chain links TRBV27 to TRBJ2-3; no definite D call. CDR3 length: 14 amino acids. The germline CDR1 and CDR2 sequences are MNHEY and SMNVEV (reference sequence). V lost 6 bases to trimming and J lost 1 base, with 11 bases between them. The CDR3 sequence: CASSRLSGTDTQYF. DNA of the CDR3: TGTGCCAGCAGCCGCTTGAGCGGCACAGATACGCAGTATTTT.

The V gene is TRBV5-6, the J gene TRBJ2-1, with D perhaps matching TRBD1 (6 bases). Trimming shortened V by 0 bases and J by 0 bases, and 10 bases separated the two germline ends. Germline V gives CDR1 SGHDT, CDR2 YYEEEE. The CDR3 runs 16 residues. CDR3 DNA: TGTGCCAGCAGCTTGGTCAGGGGCAGCTCCTACAATGAGCAGTTCTTC. This encodes CASSLVRGSSYNEQFF.

This sequence joins TRBV4-2 and TRBJ1-2; 8 bases map to TRBD1. The CDR3 sequence is 14 residues long. Germline loops: CDR1 LGHNA, CDR2 YNFKEQ. The junction had 1 base not matched to a gene; V was cut back by 0 bases and J by 4 bases. CDR3 nucleotide sequence: TGTGCCAGCAGCCAAGACGGGACAGGCTATGGCTACACCTTC. This translates into CASSQDGTGYGYTF.

This chain connects TRBV29-1 to TRBJ2-1; D is possibly TRBD2 (6 bases). Trimming left V 6 bases short and J 5 bases short, with 8 bases between. Per the germline V gene, CDR1 is SQVTM and CDR2 is ANQGSEA. The CDR3 runs to 11 residues. The CDR3 DNA is TGCAGCGTGGAGGGAAACAATGAGCAGTTCTTC. Amino acids: CSVEGNNEQFF.

The chain links TRBV19 to TRBJ2-1; 10 bases align to TRBD1. Germline CDR1 and CDR2: LNHDA and SQIVND (reference sequence). With V trimmed by 4 bases and J by 5 bases, 5 bases remained unmatched. The CDR3 is made up of 15 amino acids. The CDR3 coding sequence is TGTGCCAGTAGTACAGGACAGGGGGGGGACAATGAGCAGTTCTTC. Residues: CASSTGQGGDNEQFF.

The chain couples TRBV5-1 to TRBJ2-7; tentatively, D is TRBD1 (6 bases). The CDR3 sequence is 14 residues long. Germline V CDR1 and CDR2: SGHRS, YFSETQ. Trimming removed 6 bases at V and 1 base at J, with 14 bases between. In DNA, the CDR3 is TGCGCCAGCAAACCCCCAGGGGAATCCTACGAGCAGTACTTC. Residues: CASKPPGESYEQYF.

J is TRBJ2-3 and V is TRBV5-4; possible D gene TRBD2, 6 bases. The CDR3 covers 18 residues. Germline assignment: CDR1 SGHNT and CDR2 YYREEE (reference sequence). V was pared by 0 bases and J by 2 bases, with 19 bases between. DNA of the CDR3: TGTGCCAGCAGCTTGGGGCCCACTAGCCAGAGTAACACAGATACGCAGTATTTT. Encoded protein: CASSLGPTSQSNTDTQYF.

This clone has a handful of counts. The J gene is TRBJ1-5, the V gene TRBV10-3, with 7 positions matching TRBD1. There are 12 residues in the CDR3. Trimming at V came to 11 bases and at J to 8 bases, leaving 9 bases not matched to a gene. Per germline, CDR1 ENHRY and CDR2 SYGVKD. The CDR3 region has the DNA TGTGCCCCAGGGACCAGGGGGAAGCCCCAGCATTTT. Translating gives CAPGTRGKPQHF.

The chain has TRBV7-2 and TRBJ2-7, with TRBD1 as a possible D gene (6 bases). V was trimmed by 6 bases and J by 0 bases, leaving 9 bases between them. The CDR3 sequence is 13 residues long. Germline CDR1 SGHTA, CDR2 FQGNSA. The CDR3 is CASRPTGSYEQYF. CDR3 DNA: TGTGCCAGCAGACCGACAGGCTCCTACGAGCAGTACTTC. The variable domain in full, with the rest retrieved from reference TRBV7-2 and TRBJ2-7, is GAGVSQSPSNKVTEKGKDVELRCDPISGHTALYWYRQSLGQGLEFLIYFQGNSAPDKSGLPSDRFSAERTGGSVSTLTIQRTQQEDSAVYLCASRPTGSYEQYFGPGTRLTVT.

The V call is TRBV5-6, the J call TRBJ2-1; 12 bases align to TRBD2. Germline V CDR1 and CDR2: SGHDT, YYEEEE. There are 15 residues in the CDR3. The ends lost 3 bases at V and 5 bases at J; junction bases unmatched: 3. CDR3 bases: TGTGCCAGCAGCTCTAGCGGGAGGGCAAACAATGAGCAGTTCTTC. Amino acid sequence: CASSSSGRANNEQFF. Drawing the rest from reference TRBV5-6 and TRBJ2-1, the complete variable domain is DAGVTQSPTHLIKTRGQQVTLRCSPKSGHDTVSWYQQALGQGPQFIFQYYEEEERQRGNFPDRFSGHQFPNYSSELNVNALLLGDSALYLCASSSSGRANNEQFFGPGTRLTVL.

The chain is built from TRBV29-1 and TRBJ2-7, with 8 positions matching TRBD2. After removal of 3 bases from V and 3 bases from J, the junction contained 10 bases not matched to a gene. Germline V gene lookup returns CDR1 SQVTM and CDR2 ANQGSEA. The CDR3 extends over 15 amino acids. Here the CDR3 DNA reads TGCAGCGTTGAGATACTAGCGGAGAGGGGCTACGAGCAGTACTTC. This sequence encodes CSVEILAERGYEQYF.

The V and J genes are TRBV27 and TRBJ2-7; 7 bases are shared with TRBD2. Losses at the gene ends were 1 base for V and 7 bases for J; bases not matched to a gene: 1. This CDR3 spans 12 amino acids. CDR1 and CDR2 from the germline V gene are MNHEY and SMNVEV (reference sequence). Written as DNA, the CDR3 is TGTGCCAGCAGTTTATACGGGAGGGAGCAGTACTTC. Translated: CASSLYGREQYF.

This sequence joins TRBV21-1 and TRBJ2-5; TRBD2, as called in the table, went unchecked against the DNA. TRBV21-1 is noted as a pseudogene. This CDR3 contains 16 residues. The CDR3 nucleotides are TGTGCCAGCAGCCCCCCGGGCCTAGCGGGAGTAGAGACCCAGTACTTC. Translating gives CASSPPGLAGVETQYF.

This clone was recorded a few times. J is TRBJ2-7 and V is TRBV10-2, with 7 bases that match TRBD1. The CDR3 contains 14 residues. The ends lost 6 bases at V and 0 bases at J; junction bases unmatched: 5. Germline assignment: CDR1 WSHSY and CDR2 SAAADI. The CDR3 nucleotides read TGCGCCAGCAGGACAGGGCCCATCTCCTACGAGCAGTACTTC. It codes for CASRTGPISYEQYF.

V is TRBV28 and J is TRBJ2-7, with 10 bases that match TRBD1. The CDR3 contains 13 residues. Germline V gene data show CDR1 as MDHEN and CDR2 as SYDVKM. Trimming cost V 7 bases and J 6 bases; bases outside gene matches: 6. Written as DNA, the CDR3 is TGTGCCAGCATTCGGACAGGGGGGCGCGAGCAGTACTTC. Amino acid sequence: CASIRTGGREQYF.

The V gene is TRBV4-1, the J gene TRBJ2-2, with a possible D match to TRBD1 (6 bases). The germline V and J ends were trimmed by 3 bases and 1 base, with 6 bases remaining between them. This CDR3 contains 14 residues. Germline assignment: CDR1 MGHRA and CDR2 YSYEKL. The CDR3 loop is CASSQGQNTGELFF. CDR3 DNA: TGCGCCAGCAGCCAGGGACAGAACACCGGGGAGCTGTTTTTT.

The chain couples TRBV7-9 to TRBJ2-7; D is perhaps TRBD2 (5 bases). V dropped 5 bases and J dropped 5 bases, with 16 bases sitting between them. This CDR3 has 14 residues. Germline V gene data show CDR1 as SEHNR and CDR2 as FQNEAQ (reference sequence). CDR3 amino acids: CASSGGGGRNEQYF. Written as DNA, the CDR3 is TGTGCCAGCAGCGGCGGCGGAGGTAGGAACGAGCAGTACTTC.

This clone was detected only once. J is TRBJ2-5 and V is TRBV28; the D gene is possibly TRBD1 (6 bases). Trimming took off 2 bases at V and 5 bases at J, with 15 bases between the two ends. CDR3 length: 15 residues. The germline V gene has CDR1 MDHEN and CDR2 SYDVKM. CDR3: CASSLNRVARETQYF. The CDR3 coding sequence is TGTGCCAGCAGTTTAAACAGGGTCGCACGGGAGACCCAGTACTTC. Variable domain in full (rest from reference TRBV28 and TRBJ2-5): DVKVTQSSRYLVKRTGEKVFLECVQDMDHENMFWYRQDPGLGLRLIYFSYDVKMKEKGDIPEGYSVSREKKERFSLILESASTNQTSMYLCASSLNRVARETQYFGPGTRLLVL.

The CDR3 DNA reads TGTGCCAGCAGTTCGGGACTAGCGGTCTACAATGAGCAGTTCTTC. Its translation is CASSSGLAVYNEQFF. The V gene is TRBV7-9, the J gene TRBJ2-1, with 11 positions matching TRBD2. J lost 3 bases, V lost 6 bases, and 4 bases had no gene match. The CDR3 is made up of 15 amino acids. From germline, CDR1 is SEHNR and CDR2 FQNEAQ (reference sequence).

The chain carries TRBV5-1 and TRBJ1-3; no firm D call. Per germline, CDR1 SGHRS and CDR2 YFSETQ. The ends were cut back, 2 bases at V and 4 bases at J, with 10 bases in the middle. CDR3 length: 14 amino acids. The DNA of the CDR3 is TGCGCCAGCAGCTTTGGGAGGCCAGGAAACACCATATATTTT. Residues: CASSFGRPGNTIYF.